One and the same sample provided the 19 T cell receptor beta chains below, sequenced in a study of CD8 T cell repertoires and HIV-1 epitope variants. Their target antigens are unknown. Clones were read by immunoSEQ multiplex PCR, and TCRdb kept only the in-frame ones, dropping some. The sample yields about 5,900 clones, around 66% seen once. What was sequenced was cultured CD8+ T cells derived from PBMCs. Every receptor here comes from a male donor with HIV.

This clone was detected a few times. This chain uses TRBV10-3 with TRBJ2-5, with TRBD1 matching over 9 bases. V shed 7 bases, J shed 4 bases, and the junction held 4 bases outside the gene matches. This CDR3 spans 13 amino acids. Germline lookup yields CDR1 ENHRY and CDR2 SYGVKD. The CDR3 region is CAITSDRGETQYF. CDR3 nucleotides: TGTGCCATCACGTCGGACAGGGGAGAGACCCAGTACTTC.

The rearrangement links TRBV4-3 to TRBJ1-2; possibly TRBD1 for D (6 bases). Germline V gene lookup returns CDR1 LGHNA and CDR2 YSLEER. Between the trimmed V and J ends, which lost 0 bases and 0 bases, there was a span of 11 bases. CDR3 length: 16 amino acids. Here the CDR3 reads CASSQDRTAANYGYTF. The CDR3 DNA reads as TGCGCCAGCAGCCAAGACCGGACAGCCGCTAACTATGGCTACACCTTC.

Sample share makes this clone large. This rearrangement joins TRBV7-8 to TRBJ2-1; 9 bases match TRBD1. The CDR3 extends over 16 amino acids. The V segment lost 0 bases and the J segment 0 bases; nucleotides outside the gene matches: 0. Per germline, CDR1 SGHVS and CDR2 FQNEAQ. The CDR3 DNA sequence: TGTGCCAGCAGCTTAGCGGGACAGGGCTCCTACAATGAGCAGTTCTTC. Translating gives CASSLAGQGSYNEQFF.

CDR3 bases: TGTGCCAGCAGCTTAGCGAGCTACAATGAGCAGTTCTTC. Its translation is CASSLASYNEQFF. The V call is TRBV7-9, the J call TRBJ2-1; no definite D call. The CDR3 contains 13 residues. Germline assignment: CDR1 SEHNR and CDR2 FQNEAQ (reference sequence). V dropped 0 bases and J dropped 3 bases, with 3 bases sitting between them.

Sample share makes this clone medium-sized (0.01 to 0.1%). V gene TRBV5-1 combines with J gene TRBJ2-7; 7 positions agree with TRBD2. This CDR3 is built from 17 residues. Germline values: CDR1 SGHRS, CDR2 YFSETQ. J lost 0 bases, V lost 2 bases, and 11 bases had no gene match. This CDR3 is CASSLYSGTTSSYEQYF. The CDR3 nucleotides read TGCGCCAGCAGCTTATACAGCGGGACCACAAGCTCCTACGAGCAGTACTTC.

The table lists this clone with a few counts. The J gene is TRBJ2-3, the V gene TRBV27; perhaps TRBD2 as D (6 bases). The CDR3 consists of 15 residues. V was shortened by 6 bases and J by 4 bases, with 17 bases between the two germline ends. Germline V lookup: CDR1 MNHEY, CDR2 SMNVEV (reference sequence). CDR3 region: CASRFGAGRPDTQYF. CDR3 bases: TGTGCCAGCAGGTTCGGGGCGGGAAGGCCAGATACGCAGTATTTT.

The chain couples TRBV7-2 to TRBJ2-1, with D uncertain. This CDR3 region has 16 residues. Per germline, CDR1 SGHTA and CDR2 FQGNSA. The V and J ends lost 6 bases and 4 bases respectively, with 19 bases between them. The CDR3 sequence is CASRQSAGVLYNEQFF. The CDR3 DNA follows: TGTGCCAGCAGGCAAAGCGCAGGCGTCCTATACAATGAGCAGTTCTTC.

This chain joins TRBV28 and TRBJ2-1; the match to TRBD2 covers 8 bases. The V gene end was trimmed by 1 base and the J gene end by 10 bases; junction bases not matched to a gene: 6. The length of the CDR3 is 14 residues. Germline CDR1 reads MDHEN; CDR2 reads SYDVKM. The CDR3, as DNA: TGTGCCAGCAGTTTATCGCGGGGGGCTATGGAGCAGTTCTTC. Its protein is CASSLSRGAMEQFF. Looking up the rest from reference TRBV28 and TRBJ2-1 gives the full variable domain: DVKVTQSSRYLVKRTGEKVFLECVQDMDHENMFWYRQDPGLGLRLIYFSYDVKMKEKGDIPEGYSVSREKKERFSLILESASTNQTSMYLCASSLSRGAMEQFFGPGTRLTVL.

This rearrangement joins TRBV27 to TRBJ2-1; 8 bases agree with TRBD1. The trim removed 3 bases at V and 4 bases at J, leaving 5 bases unmatched. Germline V gene data show CDR1 as MNHEY and CDR2 as SMNVEV (reference sequence). The CDR3 contains 15 residues. The CDR3 DNA sequence: TGTGCCAGCAGTTTTGGACAGGGAATTTACAATGAGCAGTTCTTC. Its translation: CASSFGQGIYNEQFF.

The chain uses TRBV6-6 and TRBJ1-1, with TRBD1 as a possible D gene (6 bases). The V gene's germline CDR1 is MNHNY and CDR2 SVGAGI (reference sequence). The germline V and J ends were trimmed by 6 bases and 4 bases, with 15 bases remaining between them. This CDR3 has 14 amino acids. CDR3 residues: CASSPDRIGTEAFF. CDR3 nucleotide sequence: TGTGCCAGCAGCCCCGACAGGATCGGCACTGAAGCTTTCTTT.

This chain uses TRBV2 with TRBJ1-1; the D is unclear. This CDR3 is built from 13 residues. Trimming shortened V by 8 bases and J by 0 bases, and 10 bases separated the two germline ends. The germline V gene encodes CDR1 SNHLY and CDR2 FYNNEI. The CDR3 is CASRGIMNTEAFF. The DNA of the CDR3 is TGTGCCAGCCGTGGAATTATGAACACTGAAGCTTTCTTT.

The rearrangement uses TRBV29-1 and TRBJ2-3, with 7 bases lining up with TRBD1. CDR3 length equals 13 residues. Germline CDR1 is SQVTM and CDR2 is ANQGSEA. V gave up 0 bases and J gave up 5 bases; unmatched junction bases: 2. CDR3 nucleotide sequence: TGCAGCGTTGAAGATAACAGGGGAGATACGCAGTATTTT. It translates to CSVEDNRGDTQYF.

The CDR3 DNA follows: TGCGCCAGCAGCTTGACAACAGGGGGCTCGGGGAATTCACCCCTCCACTTT. Translated: CASSLTTGGSGNSPLHF. The rearrangement links TRBV5-1 to TRBJ1-6, with TRBD1 matching 9 bases. The ends lost 1 base at V and 7 bases at J; junction bases unmatched: 9. This CDR3 has 17 amino acids. Per the germline V gene, CDR1 is SGHRS and CDR2 is YFSETQ.

This chain links TRBV5-1 with TRBJ2-5; possibly TRBD1 or TRBD2 for D (5 bases each). CDR1 is SGHRS and CDR2 is YFSETQ in the germline V gene. V lost 4 bases, J lost 1 base, and 17 bases lay in between. The CDR3 totals 16 residues. For the CDR3, the DNA is TGCGCCAGCAGCCCCCCTCAGGGTGGGAGCCAAGAGACCCAGTACTTC. Translated: CASSPPQGGSQETQYF. Full variable domain (rest looked up from reference TRBV5-1 and TRBJ2-5): KAGVTQTPRYLIKTRGQQVTLSCSPISGHRSVSWYQQTPGQGLQFLFEYFSETQRNKGNFPGRFSGRQFSNSRSEMNVSTLELGDSALYLCASSPPQGGSQETQYFGPGTRLLVL.

The chain couples TRBV4-1 to TRBJ1-2; 8 bases are shared with TRBD1. In germline, CDR1 is MGHRA, CDR2 YSYEKL. Trimming took 2 bases from V and 6 from J; bases not matched to a gene: 5. The CDR3 runs 14 residues. This CDR3 reads CASSQSGQAHGYTF. For the CDR3, the DNA is TGCGCCAGCAGCCAATCGGGACAGGCCCATGGCTACACCTTC.

V is TRBV11-2 and J is TRBJ2-5, with a tentative D call TRBD1 (6 bases). V was shortened by 5 bases and J by 5 bases, with 12 bases between the two germline ends. Germline CDR1 and CDR2: SGHAT and FQNNGV. This CDR3 is built from 13 residues. CDR3 in DNA: TGTGCCAGCAGCCGGGACATTGGCGAGACCCAGTACTTC. Encoded protein: CASSRDIGETQYF.

This chain joins TRBV2 and TRBJ2-2; D ambiguous. The germline V gene has CDR1 SNHLY and CDR2 FYNNEI. V lost 3 bases to trimming and J lost 1 base, with 6 bases between them. This CDR3 spans 14 amino acids. This chain's CDR3 is CASSDRLNTGELFF. The CDR3 nucleotides read TGTGCCAGCAGTGACAGATTGAACACCGGGGAGCTGTTTTTT.

The CDR3 here is CASRALPQGNEQFF. The DNA of the CDR3 is TGTGCCAGCAGGGCGCTTCCCCAGGGAAATGAGCAGTTCTTC. V and J are TRBV6-1 and TRBJ2-1; TRBD1 might be the D (5 bases). The ends were cut back, 6 bases at V and 7 bases at J, with 16 bases in the middle. The CDR3 has 14 amino acids. Germline-derived CDR1 and CDR2 are MNHNS and SASEGT.

The count of this clone is one. The genes are TRBV19 and TRBJ1-1; perhaps TRBD1 as D (5 bases). The CDR3 extends over 15 amino acids. Looked up from germline, CDR1 is LNHDA and CDR2 is SQIVND (reference sequence). V was clipped by 1 base and J by 0 bases, with 9 bases between them. The CDR3 loop reads CASSIGDSLNTEAFF. Written as DNA, the CDR3 is TGTGCCAGTAGTATAGGCGACAGCTTGAACACTGAAGCTTTCTTT.